The 15 T cell receptor beta chains below were found in one sample sequenced in a study of T cell changes during pregnancy in multiple sclerosis. TCRdb's table, derived via immunoSEQ multiplex PCR, lists solely in-frame clones and lacks some. The repertoire holds roughly 35,000 clones, with approximately 90% as singletons. The sample consisted of CD8+ T cells from peripheral blood mononuclear cells, taken in the first trimester of pregnancy. Source of these receptors: a female donor with multiple sclerosis, enrolled in a pregnancy study.

This clone has a single count. The chain has TRBV19 and TRBJ2-1; tentatively, D is TRBD2 (6 bases). V lost 5 bases and J lost 0, with 8 bases in between. CDR1 LNHDA and CDR2 SQIVND come from the germline V gene (reference sequence). The CDR3 totals 14 residues. CDR3 in DNA: TGTGCCAGTAGTGGGGGGAGCTCCTACAATGAGCAGTTCTTC. This gives the protein CASSGGSSYNEQFF.

The chain couples TRBV15 to TRBJ2-7, with 9 bases matching TRBD1. After removal of 4 bases from V and 4 bases from J, the junction contained 5 bases not matched to a gene. CDR3 length: 14 residues. The germline V gene has CDR1 LNHNV and CDR2 YYDKDF (reference sequence). The CDR3 spells CATSTRDRAYEQYF. CDR3 in DNA: TGTGCCACCAGCACCCGGGACAGGGCGTACGAGCAGTACTTC.

This chain joins TRBV13 and TRBJ2-1; the match to TRBD2 covers 10 bases. Per germline, CDR1 PRHDT and CDR2 FYEKMQ (reference sequence). There are 15 residues in the CDR3. V dropped 4 bases and J dropped 4; count of bases not matched to a gene: 4. The CDR3 region has the DNA TGTGCCAGCAGCTCAATAGCGGGAGGATACAATGAGCAGTTCTTC. Protein product: CASSSIAGGYNEQFF.

CDR3 region: CASTRGTSGRYEQYF. For the CDR3, the DNA is TGTGCCAGCACCCGTGGGACTAGCGGTCGGTACGAGCAGTACTTC. The chain employs TRBV6-5 and TRBJ2-7; the match to TRBD2 covers 11 bases. The CDR3 length is 15 residues. Looked up from germline, CDR1 is MNHEY and CDR2 is SVGAGI. V lost 7 bases to trimming and J lost 4 bases; unmatched junction nucleotides: 9.

This chain links TRBV4-1 with TRBJ1-5, with 9 bases identical to TRBD1. Germline V CDR1 and CDR2: MGHRA, YSYEKL. The CDR3 sequence is 15 residues long. V lost 5 bases, J lost 6 bases, and 8 bases stayed unmatched. The CDR3 DNA reads TGCGCCAGCAGCGTGAACAGGGGGCTCAGTCAGCCCCAGCATTTT. This encodes CASSVNRGLSQPQHF.

This chain uses TRBV27 with TRBJ2-7; 8 bases line up with TRBD2. CDR1 MNHEY and CDR2 SMNVEV come from the germline V gene (reference sequence). V lost 3 bases, J lost 3 bases, and 7 bases stayed unmatched. The CDR3 contains 15 residues. CDR3 protein: CASSLRGGGYYEQYF. CDR3 nucleotide sequence: TGTGCCAGCAGTTTGCGAGGCGGGGGGTACTACGAGCAGTACTTC.

This chain joins TRBV29-1 and TRBJ2-1; TRBD1 matches at 10 bases. Germline V gene sequence: CDR1 SQVTM, CDR2 ANQGSEA. V was clipped by 6 bases and J by 5 bases; unmatched bases: 7. The CDR3 is 14 residues long. DNA for the CDR3: TGCAGCGTCGACCGGGACAGGGGAAACAATGAGCAGTTCTTC. Residues: CSVDRDRGNNEQFF.

The chain employs TRBV14 and TRBJ2-7; 11 bases are a match to TRBD1. Trimming at V came to 4 bases and at J to 5 bases, leaving 16 bases not matched to a gene. CDR3 length equals 18 residues. From germline, CDR1 is SGHDN and CDR2 FVKESK. CDR3: CASSPGQGAGLTAHEQYF. In DNA, the CDR3 is TGTGCCAGCAGCCCAGGACAGGGGGCAGGATTAACCGCCCACGAGCAGTACTTC.

This rearrangement joins TRBV28 to TRBJ2-7; 11 bases are shared with TRBD2. This CDR3 has 15 amino acids. Germline CDR1 is MDHEN and CDR2 is SYDVKM. Trimming removed 4 bases from V and 3 bases from J; junction bases left unmatched: 5. The CDR3 sequence is CASSSLAGGNYEQYF. The CDR3 coding sequence is TGTGCCAGCAGTTCGCTAGCGGGAGGAAACTACGAGCAGTACTTC.

J is TRBJ1-1 and V is TRBV28; no reliable D call. CDR1 and CDR2 from the germline V gene are MDHEN and SYDVKM. The CDR3 spans 13 residues. Trimming removed 10 bases at V and 0 bases at J, with 12 bases between. CDR3 sequence: CATQFFMNTEAFF. The CDR3 region has the DNA TGTGCCACACAGTTCTTTATGAACACTGAAGCTTTCTTT.

The chain has TRBV28 and TRBJ2-3; 9 bases align to TRBD2. CDR1 is MDHEN, CDR2 SYDVKM, per germline. CDR3 size: 17 residues. The V gene end was trimmed by 3 bases and the J gene end by 3 bases; junction bases not matched to a gene: 10. The CDR3 DNA reads TGTGCCAGCAGTTTCCTCGCTAGCGGGACGGGAACAGATACGCAGTATTTT. Translated, it gives CASSFLASGTGTDTQYF. The full variable domain, rest sourced from reference TRBV28 and TRBJ2-3, is DVKVTQSSRYLVKRTGEKVFLECVQDMDHENMFWYRQDPGLGLRLIYFSYDVKMKEKGDIPEGYSVSREKKERFSLILESASTNQTSMYLCASSFLASGTGTDTQYFGPGTRLTVL.

The V gene is TRBV19, the J gene TRBJ2-1, with a weak D call TRBD2 (5 bases). V lost 3 bases to trimming and J lost 1 base, with 10 bases between them. The CDR3 runs to 15 residues. Germline V lookup: CDR1 LNHDA, CDR2 SQIVND (reference sequence). CDR3 amino acids: CASSMEVGSYNEQFF. In nucleotides, the CDR3 is TGTGCCAGTAGTATGGAGGTGGGATCCTACAATGAGCAGTTCTTC.

In its sample, this clone ranks as medium-sized. The chain recombines TRBV5-5 with TRBJ2-2, with D unresolved. Trimming took 4 bases from V and 6 from J, leaving 13 bases between them. In germline, CDR1 is SGHKS, CDR2 YYEKEE (reference sequence). This CDR3 comprises 14 residues. Written as DNA, the CDR3 is TGTGCCAGCAGCCCACCTACAGAATCCGGGGAGCTGTTTTTT. This gives the protein CASSPPTESGELFF.

CDR3 loop: CASSSAQVGGGETQYF. The CDR3 DNA reads as TGTGCCAGCAGCTCGGCCCAGGTGGGGGGGGGAGAGACCCAGTACTTC. This chain uses TRBV7-9 with TRBJ2-5; the match to TRBD2 covers 7 bases. Germline loops: CDR1 SEHNR, CDR2 FQNEAQ (reference sequence). This CDR3 spans 16 amino acids. V gave up 4 bases and J gave up 4 bases; unmatched junction bases: 12.

The rearrangement uses TRBV6-5 and TRBJ1-2, with a possible D match to TRBD1 (5 bases). Germline CDR1 and CDR2: MNHEY and SVGAGI. The CDR3 extends over 15 amino acids. V gave up 6 bases and J gave up 1 base, with 15 bases separating them. The CDR3 sequence is CASRTWWGLNYGYTF. The CDR3 DNA follows: TGTGCCAGCAGGACTTGGTGGGGACTTAACTATGGCTACACCTTC.